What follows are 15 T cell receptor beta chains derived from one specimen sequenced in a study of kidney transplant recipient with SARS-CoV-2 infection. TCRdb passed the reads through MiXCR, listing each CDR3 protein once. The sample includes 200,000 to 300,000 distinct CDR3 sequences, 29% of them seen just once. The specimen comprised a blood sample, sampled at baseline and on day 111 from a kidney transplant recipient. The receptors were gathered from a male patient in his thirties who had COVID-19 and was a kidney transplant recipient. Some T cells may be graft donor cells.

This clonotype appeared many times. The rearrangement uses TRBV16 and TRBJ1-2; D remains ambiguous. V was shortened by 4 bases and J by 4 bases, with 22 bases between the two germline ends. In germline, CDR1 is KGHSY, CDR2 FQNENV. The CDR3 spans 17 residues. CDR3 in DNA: TGTGCCAGCAGCCGGCAAACGGTCGTTAGAAAGACCTATGGCTACACCTTC. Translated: CASSRQTVVRKTYGYTF.

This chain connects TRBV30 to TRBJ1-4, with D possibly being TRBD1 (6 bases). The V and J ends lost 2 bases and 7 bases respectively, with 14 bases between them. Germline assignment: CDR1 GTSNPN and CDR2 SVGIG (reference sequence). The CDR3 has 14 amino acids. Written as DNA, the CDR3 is TGTGCCTGGAGTAGGGGGGGGAAGGGTGAAAAACTGTTTTTT. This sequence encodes CAWSRGGKGEKLFF.

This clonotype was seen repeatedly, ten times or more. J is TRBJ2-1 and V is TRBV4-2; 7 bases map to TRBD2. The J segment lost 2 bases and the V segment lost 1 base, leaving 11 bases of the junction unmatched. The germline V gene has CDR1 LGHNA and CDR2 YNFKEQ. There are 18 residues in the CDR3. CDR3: CASSQGPTERGAYNEQFF. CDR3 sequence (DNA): TGTGCCAGCAGCCAAGGTCCGACAGAGCGGGGAGCCTACAATGAGCAGTTCTTC.

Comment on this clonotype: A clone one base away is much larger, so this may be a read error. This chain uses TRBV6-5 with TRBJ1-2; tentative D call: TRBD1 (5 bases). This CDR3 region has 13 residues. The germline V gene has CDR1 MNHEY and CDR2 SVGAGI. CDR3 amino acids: CAGSYQGLEGYTF. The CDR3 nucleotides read TGTGCCGGCAGTTACCAGGGATTGGAAGGCTACACCTTC.

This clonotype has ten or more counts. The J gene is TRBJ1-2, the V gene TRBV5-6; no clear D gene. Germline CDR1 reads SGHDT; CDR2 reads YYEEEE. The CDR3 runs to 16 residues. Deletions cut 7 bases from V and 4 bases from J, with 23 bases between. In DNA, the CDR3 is TGTGCCAGCGCGGGGAGCAATAGTCGAAAGACCTATGGCTACACCTTC. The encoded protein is CASAGSNSRKTYGYTF.

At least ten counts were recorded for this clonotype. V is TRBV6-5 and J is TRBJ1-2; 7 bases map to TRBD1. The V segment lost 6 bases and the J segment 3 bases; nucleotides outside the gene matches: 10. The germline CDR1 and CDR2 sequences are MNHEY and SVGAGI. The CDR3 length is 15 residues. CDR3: CASRIQWDSYYGYTF. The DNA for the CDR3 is TGTGCCAGCAGAATACAATGGGACAGCTACTATGGCTACACCTTC.

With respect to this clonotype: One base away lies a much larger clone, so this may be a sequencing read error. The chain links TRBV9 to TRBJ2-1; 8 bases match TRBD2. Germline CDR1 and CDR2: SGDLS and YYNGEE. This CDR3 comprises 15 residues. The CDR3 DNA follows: TGTGTCAGCAGCTCCCAGCCGGGACTAGACGATGAGCAGTTCTTC. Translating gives CVSSSQPGLDDEQFF.

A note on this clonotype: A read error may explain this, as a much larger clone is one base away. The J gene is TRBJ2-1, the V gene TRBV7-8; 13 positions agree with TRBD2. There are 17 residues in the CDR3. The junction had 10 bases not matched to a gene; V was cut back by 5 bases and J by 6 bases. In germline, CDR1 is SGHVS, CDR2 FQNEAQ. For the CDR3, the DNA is TGTGCCAGCAGCGGTCCGGGACTAGCGGGGCTTAGCAATGAGCAGTTCTTC. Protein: CASSGPGLAGLSNEQFF.

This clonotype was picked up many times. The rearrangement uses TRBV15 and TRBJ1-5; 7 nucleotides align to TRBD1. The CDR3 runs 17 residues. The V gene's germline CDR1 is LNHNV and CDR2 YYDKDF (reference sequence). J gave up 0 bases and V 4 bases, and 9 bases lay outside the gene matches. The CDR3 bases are TGTGCCACCAGCACCACCAGGACAGGAAATAGCAATCAGCCCCAGCATTTT. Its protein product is CATSTTRTGNSNQPQHF.

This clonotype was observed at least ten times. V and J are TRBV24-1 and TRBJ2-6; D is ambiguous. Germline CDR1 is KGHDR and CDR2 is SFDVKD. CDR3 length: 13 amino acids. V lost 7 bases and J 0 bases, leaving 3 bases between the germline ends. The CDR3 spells CATRYSGANVLTF. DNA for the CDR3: TGTGCCACCAGGTACTCTGGGGCCAACGTCCTGACTTTC.

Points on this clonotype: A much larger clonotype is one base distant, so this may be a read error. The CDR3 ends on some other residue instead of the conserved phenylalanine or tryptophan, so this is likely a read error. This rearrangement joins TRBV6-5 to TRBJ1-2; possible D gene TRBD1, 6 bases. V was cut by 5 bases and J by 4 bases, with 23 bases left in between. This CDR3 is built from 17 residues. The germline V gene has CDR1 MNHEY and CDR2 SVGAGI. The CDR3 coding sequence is TGTGCCAGCAGTGGCGAGACAGGTGGGAGAAAGACCTATGGCTACACCTAC. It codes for CASSGETGGRKTYGYTY.

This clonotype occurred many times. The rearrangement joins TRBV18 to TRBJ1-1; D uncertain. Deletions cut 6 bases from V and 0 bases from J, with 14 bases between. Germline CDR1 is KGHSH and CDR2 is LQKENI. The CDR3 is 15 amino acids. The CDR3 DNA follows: TGTGCCAGCTCCCGACTCCCTTTTCTGAACACTGAAGCTTTCTTT. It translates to CASSRLPFLNTEAFF. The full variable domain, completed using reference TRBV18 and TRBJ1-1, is NAGVMQNPRHLVRRRGQEARLRCSPMKGHSHVYWYRQLPEEGLKFMVYLQKENIIDESGMPKERFSAEFPKEGPSILRIQQVVRGDSAAYFCASSRLPFLNTEAFFGQGTRLTVV.

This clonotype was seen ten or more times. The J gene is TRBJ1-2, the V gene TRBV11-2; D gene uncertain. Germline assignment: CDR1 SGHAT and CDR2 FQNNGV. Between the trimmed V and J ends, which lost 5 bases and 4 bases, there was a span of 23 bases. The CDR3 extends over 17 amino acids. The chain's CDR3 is CASSVHITSRKTYGYTF. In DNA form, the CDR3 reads TGTGCCAGCAGCGTACATATAACAAGCAGAAAGACCTATGGCTACACCTTC.

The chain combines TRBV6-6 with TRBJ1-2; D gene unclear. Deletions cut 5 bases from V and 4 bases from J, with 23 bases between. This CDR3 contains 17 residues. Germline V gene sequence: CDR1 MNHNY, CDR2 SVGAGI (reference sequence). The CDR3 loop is CASSGCLGGRKTYGYTF. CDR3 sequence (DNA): TGTGCCAGCAGTGGGTGTCTAGGTGGGAGAAAGACCTATGGCTACACCTTC.

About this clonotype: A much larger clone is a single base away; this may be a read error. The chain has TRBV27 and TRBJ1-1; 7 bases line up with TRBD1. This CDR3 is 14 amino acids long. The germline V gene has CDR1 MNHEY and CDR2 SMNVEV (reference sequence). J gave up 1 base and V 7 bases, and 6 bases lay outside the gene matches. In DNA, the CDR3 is TGTGCCAGCAATGCATACAGGGGGAACACTGAAGCTTTCTTT. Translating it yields CASNAYRGNTEAFF.